This TCR beta chain originates from a study of T cells in Graves' hyperthyroidism and ophthalmopathy. Study-wide points: Model output signaled ophthalmopathy a median roughly 6 months ahead of onset. In the blood, most expanded thyroid clonotypes above 0.001 appeared as well.

It was uncontrolled infection, other autoimmune disease, pregnancy or lactation that excluded patients. Clinical symptoms, serum thyroxine and TRAb, thyroid ultrasound and orbital computed tomography together formed the diagnostic basis. RNA transcripts were the template for amplifying TCR beta CDR3 regions. Carried out on the TCR CDR3, a first-round RT-PCR used the HTBI primer set. TCRdb called the multiplex PCR reads again in MiXCR, with one record for every CDR3 protein. The sample records hundreds of thousands of distinct CDR3 sequences, 35% being singletons. This clonotype has a handful of counts. The antigen is undetermined. Germline-derived CDR1 and CDR2 are SGHVS and FNYEAQ. The CDR3 loop spans 16 amino acids. V dropped 2 bases and J dropped 1 base, with 14 bases sitting between them.

Specimen: blood. J is TRBJ1-1 and V is TRBV7-6; D unresolved. This sequence was found in a woman aged 40 to 50 with Graves' hyperthyroidism. This CDR3 is CASSLIPPGRNTEAFF. Written as DNA, the CDR3 is TGTGCCAGCAGCTTAATCCCCCCTGGACGGAACACTGAAGCTTTCTTT.